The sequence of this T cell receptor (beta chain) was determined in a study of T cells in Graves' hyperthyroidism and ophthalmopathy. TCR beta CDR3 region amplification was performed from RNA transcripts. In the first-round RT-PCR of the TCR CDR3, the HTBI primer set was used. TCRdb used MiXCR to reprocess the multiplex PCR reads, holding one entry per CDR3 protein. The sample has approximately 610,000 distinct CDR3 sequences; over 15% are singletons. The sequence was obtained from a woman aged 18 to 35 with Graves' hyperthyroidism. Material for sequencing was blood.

The CDR3: CASSDTGEVSPLHF. The CDR3 DNA reads TGTGCCAGCAGTGATACAGGGGAGGTTTCACCCCTCCACTTT. The V gene is TRBV2, the J gene TRBJ1-6, with 7 positions matching TRBD1. Germline V lookup: CDR1 SNHLY, CDR2 FYNNEI. CDR3 size: 14 residues. The junction had 5 bases not matched to a gene; V was cut back by 3 bases and J by 9 bases. The full variable domain, rest sourced from reference TRBV2 and TRBJ1-6, is EPEVTQTPSHQVTQMGQEVILRCVPISNHLYFYWYRQILGQKVEFLVSFYNNEISEKSEIFDDQFSVERPDGSNFTLKIRSTKLEDSAMYFCASSDTGEVSPLHFGNGTRLTVT.